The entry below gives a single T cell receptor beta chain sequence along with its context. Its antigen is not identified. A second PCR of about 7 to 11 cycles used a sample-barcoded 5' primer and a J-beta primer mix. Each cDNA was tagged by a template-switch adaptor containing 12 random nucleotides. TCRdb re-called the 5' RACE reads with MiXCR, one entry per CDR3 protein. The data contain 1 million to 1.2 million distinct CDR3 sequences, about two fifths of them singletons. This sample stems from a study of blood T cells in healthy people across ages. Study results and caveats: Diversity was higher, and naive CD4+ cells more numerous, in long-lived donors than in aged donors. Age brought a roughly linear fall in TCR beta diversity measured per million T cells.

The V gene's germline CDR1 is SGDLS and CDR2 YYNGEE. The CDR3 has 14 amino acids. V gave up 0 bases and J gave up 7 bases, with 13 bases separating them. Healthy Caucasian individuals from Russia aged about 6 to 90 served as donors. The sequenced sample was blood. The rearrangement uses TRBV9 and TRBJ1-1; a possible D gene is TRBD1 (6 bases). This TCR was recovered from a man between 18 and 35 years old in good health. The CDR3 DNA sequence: TGTGCCAGCAGCGTAGTACAGGGAAGTGGTGAAGCTTTCTTT. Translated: CASSVVQGSGEAFF.